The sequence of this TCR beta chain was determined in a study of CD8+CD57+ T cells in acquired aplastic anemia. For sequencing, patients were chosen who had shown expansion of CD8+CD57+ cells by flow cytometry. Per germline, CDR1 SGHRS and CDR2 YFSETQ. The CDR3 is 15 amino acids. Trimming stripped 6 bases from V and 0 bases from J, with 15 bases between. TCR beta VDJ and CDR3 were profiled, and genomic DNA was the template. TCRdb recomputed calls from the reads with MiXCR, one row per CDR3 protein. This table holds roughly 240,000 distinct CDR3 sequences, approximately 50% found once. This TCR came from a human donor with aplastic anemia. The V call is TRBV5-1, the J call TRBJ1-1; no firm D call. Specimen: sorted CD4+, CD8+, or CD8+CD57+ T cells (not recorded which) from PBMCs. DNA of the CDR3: TGCGCCAGCACCAAGACGGCGAATATGAACACTGAAGCTTTCTTT. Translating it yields CASTKTANMNTEAFF.